This T cell receptor beta chain is from a study of blood T cell repertoires in COVID-19. The protocol was immunoSEQ multiplex PCR, while the TCRdb copy is restricted to in-frame clones and leaves out a portion. The table includes approximately 51,000 clones, around 86% detected once. The junction had 7 bases not matched to a gene; V was cut back by 5 bases and J by 1 base. The CDR3 is 16 amino acids. Germline loops: CDR1 KGHSH, CDR2 LQKENI. This clone has only a few counts. This TCR derives from a woman of 80 years or more with COVID-19, enrolled during active disease. The gene calls are TRBV18 and TRBJ1-5; 8 bases are shared with TRBD1. The sequencing input was peripheral blood. CDR3 region: CASSARTGRSNQPQHF. DNA for the CDR3: TGTGCCAGCTCAGCAAGGACAGGGAGAAGCAATCAGCCCCAGCATTTT.